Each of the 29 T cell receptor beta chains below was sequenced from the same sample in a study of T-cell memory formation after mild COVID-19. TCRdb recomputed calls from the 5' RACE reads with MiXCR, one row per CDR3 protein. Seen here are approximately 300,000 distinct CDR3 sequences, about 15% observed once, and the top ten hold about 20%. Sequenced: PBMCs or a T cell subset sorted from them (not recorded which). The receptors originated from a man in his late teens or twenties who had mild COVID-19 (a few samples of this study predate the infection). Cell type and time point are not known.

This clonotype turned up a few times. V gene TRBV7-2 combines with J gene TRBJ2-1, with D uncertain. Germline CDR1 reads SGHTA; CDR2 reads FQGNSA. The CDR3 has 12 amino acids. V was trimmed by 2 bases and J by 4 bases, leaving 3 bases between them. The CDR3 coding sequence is TGTGCCAGCAGCTTATTTTACAATGAGCAGTTCTTC. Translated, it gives CASSLFYNEQFF.

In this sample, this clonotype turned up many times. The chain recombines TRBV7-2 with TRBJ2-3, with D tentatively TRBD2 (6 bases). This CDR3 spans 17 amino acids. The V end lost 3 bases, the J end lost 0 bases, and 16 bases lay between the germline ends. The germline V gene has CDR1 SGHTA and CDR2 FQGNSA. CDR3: CASSFRPPGASTDTQYF. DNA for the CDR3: TGTGCCAGCAGCTTCAGACCCCCGGGAGCGAGCACAGATACGCAGTATTTT.

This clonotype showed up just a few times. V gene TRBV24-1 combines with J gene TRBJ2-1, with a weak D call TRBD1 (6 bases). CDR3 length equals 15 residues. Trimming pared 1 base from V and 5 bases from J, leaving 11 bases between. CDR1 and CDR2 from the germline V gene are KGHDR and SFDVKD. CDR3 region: CATSDFPDRNNEQFF. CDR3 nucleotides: TGTGCCACCAGTGATTTCCCGGACAGAAACAATGAGCAGTTCTTC.

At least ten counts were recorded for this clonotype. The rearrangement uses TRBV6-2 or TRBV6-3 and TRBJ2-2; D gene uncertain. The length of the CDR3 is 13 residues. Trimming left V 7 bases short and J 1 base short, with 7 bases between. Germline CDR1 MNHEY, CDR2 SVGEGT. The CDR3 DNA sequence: TGTGCCAGCAAGGGATGGAACACCGGGGAGCTGTTTTTT. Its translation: CASKGWNTGELFF.

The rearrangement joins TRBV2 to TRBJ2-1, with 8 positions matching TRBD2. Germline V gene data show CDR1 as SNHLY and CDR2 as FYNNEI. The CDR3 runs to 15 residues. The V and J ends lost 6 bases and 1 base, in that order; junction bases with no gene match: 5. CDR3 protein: CASSGGARSYNEQFF. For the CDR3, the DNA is TGTGCCAGCAGCGGGGGGGCGAGGTCCTACAATGAGCAGTTCTTC.

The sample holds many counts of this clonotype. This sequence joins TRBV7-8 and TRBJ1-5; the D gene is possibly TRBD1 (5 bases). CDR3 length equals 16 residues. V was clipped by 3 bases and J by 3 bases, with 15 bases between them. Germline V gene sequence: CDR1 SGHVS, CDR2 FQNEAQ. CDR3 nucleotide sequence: TGTGCCAGCAGCTTTTCCCAGGGCCGAGTCAATCAGCCCCAGCATTTT. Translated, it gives CASSFSQGRVNQPQHF.

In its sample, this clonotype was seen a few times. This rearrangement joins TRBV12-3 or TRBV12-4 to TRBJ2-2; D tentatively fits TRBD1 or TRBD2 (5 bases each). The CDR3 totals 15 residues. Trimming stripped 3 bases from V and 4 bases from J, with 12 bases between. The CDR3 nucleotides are TGTGCCAGCAGTTTTTCCCCGGGGCGCACCGGGGAGCTGTTTTTT. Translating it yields CASSFSPGRTGELFF.

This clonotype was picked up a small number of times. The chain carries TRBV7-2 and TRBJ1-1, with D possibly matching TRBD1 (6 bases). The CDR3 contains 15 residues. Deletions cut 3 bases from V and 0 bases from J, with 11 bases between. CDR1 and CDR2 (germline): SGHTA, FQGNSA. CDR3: CASSFRGGMNTEAFF. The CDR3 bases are TGTGCCAGCAGCTTCAGGGGAGGTATGAACACTGAAGCTTTCTTT.

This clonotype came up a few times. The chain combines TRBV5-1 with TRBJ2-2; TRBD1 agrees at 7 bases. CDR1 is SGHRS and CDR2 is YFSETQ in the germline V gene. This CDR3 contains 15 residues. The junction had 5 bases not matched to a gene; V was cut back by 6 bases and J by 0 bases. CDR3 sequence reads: CASTDRVSNTGELFF. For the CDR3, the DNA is TGCGCCAGCACCGACAGGGTTTCGAACACCGGGGAGCTGTTTTTT. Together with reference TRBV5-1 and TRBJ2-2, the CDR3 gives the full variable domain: KAGVTQTPRYLIKTRGQQVTLSCSPISGHRSVSWYQQTPGQGLQFLFEYFSETQRNKGNFPGRFSGRQFSNSRSEMNVSTLELGDSALYLCASTDRVSNTGELFFGEGSRLTVL.

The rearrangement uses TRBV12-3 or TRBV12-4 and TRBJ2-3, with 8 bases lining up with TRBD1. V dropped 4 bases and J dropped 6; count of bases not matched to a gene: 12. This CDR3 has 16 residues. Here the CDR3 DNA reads TGTGCCAGCAGTTCCGACGACAGGGGCGCATTCGATACGCAGTATTTT. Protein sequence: CASSSDDRGAFDTQYF.

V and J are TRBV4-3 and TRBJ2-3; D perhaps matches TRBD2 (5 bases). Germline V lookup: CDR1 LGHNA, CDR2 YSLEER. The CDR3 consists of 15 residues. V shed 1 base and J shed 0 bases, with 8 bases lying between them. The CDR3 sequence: CASSQGLASTDTQYF. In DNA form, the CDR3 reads TGCGCCAGCAGCCAAGGATTAGCGAGCACAGATACGCAGTATTTT.

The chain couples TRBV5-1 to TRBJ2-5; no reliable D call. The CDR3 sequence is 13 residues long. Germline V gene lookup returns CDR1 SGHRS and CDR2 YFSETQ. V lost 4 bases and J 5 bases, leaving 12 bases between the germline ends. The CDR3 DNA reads TGCGCCAGCAGCCCAGACCCACGTGAGACCCAGTACTTC. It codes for CASSPDPRETQYF.

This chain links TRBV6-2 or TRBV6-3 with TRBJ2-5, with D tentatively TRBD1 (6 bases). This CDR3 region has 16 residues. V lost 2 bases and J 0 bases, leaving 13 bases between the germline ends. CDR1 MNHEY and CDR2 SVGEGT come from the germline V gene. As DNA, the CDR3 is TGTGCCAGCAGTTACGAACAGGGTTTGTACCAAGAGACCCAGTACTTC. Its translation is CASSYEQGLYQETQYF.

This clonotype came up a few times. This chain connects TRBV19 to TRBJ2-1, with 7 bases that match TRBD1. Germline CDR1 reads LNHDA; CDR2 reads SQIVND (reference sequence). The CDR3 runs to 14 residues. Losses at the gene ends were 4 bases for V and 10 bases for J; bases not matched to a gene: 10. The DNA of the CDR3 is TGTGCCAGTAGTAACTCCGGGACAGCCCGCGAGCAGTTCTTC. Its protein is CASSNSGTAREQFF.

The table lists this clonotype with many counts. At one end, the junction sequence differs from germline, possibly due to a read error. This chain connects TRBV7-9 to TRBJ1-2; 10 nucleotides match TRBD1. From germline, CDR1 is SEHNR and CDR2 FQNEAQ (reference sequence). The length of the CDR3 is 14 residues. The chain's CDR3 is CASSPGQGNYGYTF. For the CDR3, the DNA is TGCGCCAGCAGCCCGGGACAGGGGAACTATGGCTACACCTTC.

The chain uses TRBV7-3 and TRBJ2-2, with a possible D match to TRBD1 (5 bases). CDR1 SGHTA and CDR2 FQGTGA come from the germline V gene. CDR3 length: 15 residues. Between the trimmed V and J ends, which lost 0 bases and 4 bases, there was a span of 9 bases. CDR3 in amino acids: CASSLTDSSTGELFF. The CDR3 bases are TGTGCCAGCAGCTTAACCGACAGCTCCACCGGGGAGCTGTTTTTT.

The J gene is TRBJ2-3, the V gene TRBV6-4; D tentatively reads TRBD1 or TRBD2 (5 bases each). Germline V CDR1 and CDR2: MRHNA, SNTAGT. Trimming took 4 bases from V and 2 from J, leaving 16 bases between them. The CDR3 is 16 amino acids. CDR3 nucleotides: TGTGCCAGCAGTGTCAGAGGGACCCCGTACACAGATACGCAGTATTTT. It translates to CASSVRGTPYTDTQYF.

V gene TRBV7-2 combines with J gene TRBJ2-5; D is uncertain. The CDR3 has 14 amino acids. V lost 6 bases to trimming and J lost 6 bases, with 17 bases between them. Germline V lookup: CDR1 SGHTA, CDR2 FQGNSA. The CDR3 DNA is TGTGCCAGCAGTTCCCTACGGACGCTGAAGACCCAGTACTTC. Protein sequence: CASSSLRTLKTQYF.

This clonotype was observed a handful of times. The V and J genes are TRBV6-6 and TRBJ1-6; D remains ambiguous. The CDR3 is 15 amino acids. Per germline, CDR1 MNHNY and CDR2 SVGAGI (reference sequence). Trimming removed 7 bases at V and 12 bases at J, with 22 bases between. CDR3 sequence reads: CASITTPSRGIPLHF. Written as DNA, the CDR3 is TGTGCCAGCATTACTACTCCTAGTCGGGGAATACCCCTCCACTTT.

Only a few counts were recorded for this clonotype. CDR3: CSGRRDRGTEAFF. The CDR3 region has the DNA TGCAGCGGGCGGCGGGACAGGGGCACTGAAGCTTTCTTT. This rearrangement joins TRBV29-1 to TRBJ1-1; the match to TRBD1 covers 10 bases. From germline, CDR1 is SQVTM and CDR2 ANQGSEA. This CDR3 region has 13 residues. With V trimmed by 7 bases and J by 4 bases, 6 bases remained unmatched.

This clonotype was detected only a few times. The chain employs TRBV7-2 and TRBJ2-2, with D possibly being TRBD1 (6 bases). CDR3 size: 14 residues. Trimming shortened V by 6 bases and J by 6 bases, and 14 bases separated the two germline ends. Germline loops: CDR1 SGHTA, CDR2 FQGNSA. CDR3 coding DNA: TGTGCCAGCAGGCAAACAGGGAGTTCCGGGGAGCTGTTTTTT. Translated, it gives CASRQTGSSGELFF.

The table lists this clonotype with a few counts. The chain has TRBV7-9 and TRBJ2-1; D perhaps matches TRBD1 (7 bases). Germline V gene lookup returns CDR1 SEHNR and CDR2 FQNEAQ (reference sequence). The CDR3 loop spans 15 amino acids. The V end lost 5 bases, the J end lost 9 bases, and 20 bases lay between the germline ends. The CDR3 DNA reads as TGTGCCAGCAGCCTCACCAGGGGGGCCTACGGTGAGCAGTTCTTC. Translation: CASSLTRGAYGEQFF.

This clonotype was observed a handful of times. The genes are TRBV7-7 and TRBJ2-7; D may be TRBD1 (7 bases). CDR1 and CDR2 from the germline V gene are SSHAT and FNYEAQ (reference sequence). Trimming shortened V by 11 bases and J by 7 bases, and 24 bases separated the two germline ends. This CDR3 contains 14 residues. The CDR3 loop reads CAGEDTGVGGEQYF. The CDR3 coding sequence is TGTGCCGGGGAGGATACAGGGGTAGGTGGTGAGCAGTACTTC.

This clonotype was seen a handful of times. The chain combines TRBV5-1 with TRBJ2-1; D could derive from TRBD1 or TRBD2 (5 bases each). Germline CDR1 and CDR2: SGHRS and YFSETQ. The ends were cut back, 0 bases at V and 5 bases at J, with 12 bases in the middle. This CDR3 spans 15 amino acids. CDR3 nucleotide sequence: TGCGCCAGCAGCTTGGGGGGGACCACCAACAATGAGCAGTTCTTC. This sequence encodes CASSLGGTTNNEQFF.

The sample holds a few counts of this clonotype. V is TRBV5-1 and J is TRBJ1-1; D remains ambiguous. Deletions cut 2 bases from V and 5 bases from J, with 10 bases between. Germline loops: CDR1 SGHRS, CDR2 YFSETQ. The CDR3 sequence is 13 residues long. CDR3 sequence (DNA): TGCGCCAGCAGCTTTTCGCCGGGAACTGAAGCTTTCTTT. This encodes CASSFSPGTEAFF.

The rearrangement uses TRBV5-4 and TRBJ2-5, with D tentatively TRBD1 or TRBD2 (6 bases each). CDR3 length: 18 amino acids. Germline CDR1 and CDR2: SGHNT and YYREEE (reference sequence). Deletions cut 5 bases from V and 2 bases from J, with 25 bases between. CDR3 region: CASSIIGGTPGQQETQYF. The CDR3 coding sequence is TGTGCCAGCAGTATTATAGGGGGGACCCCCGGTCAACAAGAGACCCAGTACTTC.

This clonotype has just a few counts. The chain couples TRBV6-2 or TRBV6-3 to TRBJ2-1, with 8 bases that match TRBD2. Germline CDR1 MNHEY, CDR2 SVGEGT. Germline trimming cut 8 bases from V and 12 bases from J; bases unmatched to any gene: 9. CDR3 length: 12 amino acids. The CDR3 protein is CASREGTRAQFF. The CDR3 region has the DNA TGTGCCAGCCGGGAGGGGACCCGGGCGCAGTTCTTC.

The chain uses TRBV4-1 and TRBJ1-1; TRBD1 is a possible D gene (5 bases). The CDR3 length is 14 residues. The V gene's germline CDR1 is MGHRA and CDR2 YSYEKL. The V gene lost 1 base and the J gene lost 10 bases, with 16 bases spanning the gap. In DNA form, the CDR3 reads TGCGCCAGCAGCCAAGTCGTTTTGGGGCATGGAGCTTTCTTT. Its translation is CASSQVVLGHGAFF.

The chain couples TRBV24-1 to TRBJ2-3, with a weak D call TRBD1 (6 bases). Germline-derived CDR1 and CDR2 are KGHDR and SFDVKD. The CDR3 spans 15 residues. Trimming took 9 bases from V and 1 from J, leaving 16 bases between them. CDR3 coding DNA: TGTGCCACCGGGACCAGGGGAAGGGGCACAGATACGCAGTATTTT. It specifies CATGTRGRGTDTQYF.